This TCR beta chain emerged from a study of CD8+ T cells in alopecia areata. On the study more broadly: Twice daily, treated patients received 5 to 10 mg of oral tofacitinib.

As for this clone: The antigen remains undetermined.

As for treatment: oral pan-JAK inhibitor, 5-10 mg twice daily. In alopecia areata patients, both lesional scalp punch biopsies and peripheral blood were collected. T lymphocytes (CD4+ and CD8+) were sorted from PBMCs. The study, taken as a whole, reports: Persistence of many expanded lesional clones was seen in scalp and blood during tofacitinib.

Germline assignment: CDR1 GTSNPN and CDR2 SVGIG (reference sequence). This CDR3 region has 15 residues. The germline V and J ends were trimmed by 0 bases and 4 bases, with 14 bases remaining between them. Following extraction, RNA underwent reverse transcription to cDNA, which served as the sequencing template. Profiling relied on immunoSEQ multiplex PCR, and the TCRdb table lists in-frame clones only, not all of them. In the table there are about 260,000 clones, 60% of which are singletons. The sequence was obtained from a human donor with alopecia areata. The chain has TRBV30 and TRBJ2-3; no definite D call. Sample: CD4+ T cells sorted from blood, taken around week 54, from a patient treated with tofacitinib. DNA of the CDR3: TGTGCCTGGAGTGTCGAAGGGTTAGGACCAGATACGCAGTATTTT. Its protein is CAWSVEGLGPDTQYF. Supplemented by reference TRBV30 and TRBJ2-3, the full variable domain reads SQTIHQWPATLVQPVGSPLSLECTVEGTSNPNLYWYRQAAGRGLQLLFYSVGIGQISSEVPQNLSASRPQDRQFILSSKKLLLSDSGFYLCAWSVEGLGPDTQYFGPGTRLTVL.